These T cell receptor beta chains were read from a single sample in a study of T cell repertoires and HLA-DP antigens. Assay: immunoSEQ multiplex PCR; the TCRdb copy retains only in-frame clones and omits some. Seen here are about 89,000 clones, approximately 86% observed once, and the top ten hold 1.5% to 2%. These receptors' targets are unknown. Sequenced sample: CD4+ T cells from PBMCs. The source of these receptors is a man aged 50 or older in good health and CMV-seronegative. Both conserved end residues are part of each CDR3.

>TRBJ1-5|TRBV10-1
CASSPLHQPQHF
>TRBJ2-3|TRBV30
CAWSPGAADTQYF
>TRBJ2-6|TRBV7-2
CASSPRGKGANVLTF
>TRBJ1-1|TRBV7-9
CASSFQGIAAEAFF
>TRBJ2-1|TRBV9
CASSVEFINEQFF
>TRBJ1-4|TRBV9
CASSAQPANEKLFF
>TRBJ2-2|TRBV2
CASSGGARTGELFF
>TRBJ2-2|TRBV2
CASSEVQLGQGNTGELFF
>TRBJ1-4|TRBV5-4
CASSVGGGGEKLFF
>TRBJ2-3|TRBV2
CASSANPRGDTQYF
>TRBJ2-2|TRBV7-9
CASSLKASGITGELFF
>TRBJ2-3|TRBV10-1
CASSGQLGDTQYF
>TRBJ2-7|TRBV5-1
CASSAEGGSGEQYF
>TRBJ2-7|TRBV18
CASSREGLASEQYF
>TRBJ2-2|TRBV9
CASSVGGRMNTGELFF
>TRBJ2-5|TRBV7-3
CASSLSAGQETQYF
>TRBJ1-4|TRBV29-1
CSVEDGSEKLFF
>TRBJ1-4|TRBV12-5
CASGDRKLFF
>TRBJ2-5|TRBV7-2
CASSPAAGALRGTQYF
>TRBJ1-5|TRBV30
CAWSAGGHQPQHF
>TRBJ2-7|TRBV6-6
CASSYSRGSNYEQYF
>TRBJ2-2|TRBV19
CASTRRVGLVAGELFF
>TRBJ2-5|TRBV29-1
CSVVPAGVGETQYF
>TRBJ1-2|TRBV6-6
CASSSTDYGYTF
>TRBJ2-7|TRBV29-1
CSVVARGSYEQYF
>TRBJ1-1|TRBV6-6
CASFLGVSEAFF
>TRBJ1-5|TRBV18
CASSPGQLGNQPQHF
>TRBJ2-1|TRBV7-6
CASSSRLAGANEQFF
>TRBJ2-3|TRBV7-2
CASSSDRNTQYF
>TRBJ1-4|TRBV5-1
CASSPTTALNEKLFF
>TRBJ1-2|TRBV29-1
CSVTTGTQTNYGYTF